This TCR beta chain was documented in a study of blood T cell repertoires in COVID-19. The repertoire was sequenced with immunoSEQ multiplex PCR; TCRdb's copy has only in-frame clones and lacks some. The sample holds fewer than 300,000 clones, approximately 85% seen once. Cohorts were determined from participant-reported clinical history. CDR3 size: 15 residues. In germline, CDR1 is WSHSY, CDR2 SAAADI. V shed 6 bases and J 1 base; nucleotides not matched to a gene: 8. The sample taken for sequencing was PBMCs or T cells enriched from blood (not recorded which). The TCR originated in a woman aged 30 to 39 who had recovered from COVID-19. The rearrangement joins TRBV10-2 to TRBJ1-1, with 7 bases aligning to TRBD1. This CDR3 reads CASRGDRARNTEAFF. The CDR3 DNA reads TGCGCCAGCAGGGGCGACAGGGCCCGGAACACTGAAGCTTTCTTT.